The 2 T cell receptor beta chains below were found in one sample sequenced in a study of beta chain features in type 1 diabetes. Notes on the study in general: In all four CD4+ subsets, TCRB CDR3 length was significantly, moderately reduced in type 1 diabetes.

The antigens these receptors bind are not known. The authors reverse transcribed all of the isolated RNA, so sequencing captured expressed TCRB transcripts. The method was immunoSEQ multiplex PCR; TCRdb's version includes in-frame clones alone and lacks a portion of them. The table lists a few hundred thousand clones, about 13% of them singletons. Sequencing used naive CD4+ T cells from blood. The origin of the receptors is a woman in her late teens or twenties with type 1 diabetes.

A few counts support this clone. J is TRBJ1-2 and V is TRBV28, with D uncertain. The germline V gene has CDR1 MDHEN and CDR2 SYDVKM. The germline V and J ends were trimmed by 6 bases and 0 bases, with 8 bases remaining between them. The CDR3 runs to 13 residues. The CDR3 loop is CASRNGANYGYTF. For the CDR3, the DNA is TGTGCCAGCAGAAACGGGGCTAACTATGGCTACACCTTC.

There are a few counts of this clone. The CDR3 sequence: CASSLSQGNRYIQYF. CDR3 DNA: TGTGCCAGCAGCTTATCCCAGGGAAATCGGTACATTCAGTACTTC. V and J are TRBV11-3 and TRBJ2-4; D perhaps matches TRBD1 (5 bases). Germline V lookup: CDR1 SGHNT, CDR2 YENEEA. This CDR3 is built from 15 residues. V was clipped by 2 bases and J by 8 bases, with 16 bases between them.